The 8 T cell receptor beta chains in this list originate from one sample, sequenced in a study of blood T cell repertoires in COVID-19. Here immunoSEQ multiplex PCR was the method, and the copy in TCRdb shows in-frame clones only, minus some. The data hold roughly 350,000 clones, with about 85% observed a single time. The sample was peripheral blood. These receptors originate from a woman under 30 with acute or convalescent COVID-19.

This clone was recorded once. The chain joins TRBV18 to TRBJ2-1; 8 bases fit TRBD2. Per germline, CDR1 KGHSH and CDR2 LQKENI. Trimming at V came to 6 bases and at J to 16 bases, leaving 11 bases not matched to a gene. The CDR3 is made up of 12 amino acids. CDR3 in DNA: TGTGCCAGCTCCCGGGTCAGCGGGAGTCTTTTCTTC. Amino acid sequence: CASSRVSGSLFF.

The CDR3 coding sequence is TGTGCCAGTAGCCTAGGACTAGCGGGAGGGAATGAGCAGTTCTTC. It translates to CASSLGLAGGNEQFF. V gene TRBV19 combines with J gene TRBJ2-1; TRBD2 aligns across 15 bases. Unmatched junction bases numbered 4, after V lost 6 bases and J lost 7 bases. The CDR3 is 15 amino acids. CDR1 and CDR2 from the germline V gene are LNHDA and SQIVND (reference sequence). Together with reference TRBV19 and TRBJ2-1, the CDR3 gives the full variable domain: DGGITQSPKYLFRKEGQNVTLSCEQNLNHDAMYWYRQDPGQGLRLIYYSQIVNDFQKGDIAEGYSVSREKKESFPLTVTSAQKNPTAFYLCASSLGLAGGNEQFFGPGTRLTVL.

This clone was seen a few times. The chain uses TRBV30 and TRBJ2-7; D not resolved. Germline V gives CDR1 GTSNPN, CDR2 SVGIG (reference sequence). The V gene lost 4 bases and the J gene lost 4 bases, with 14 bases spanning the gap. The CDR3 is made up of 13 amino acids. The CDR3 region is CAWNSNVFYEQYF. CDR3 coding DNA: TGTGCCTGGAACAGCAATGTCTTTTACGAGCAGTACTTC.

The rearrangement uses TRBV28 and TRBJ1-2; D might be TRBD1 (5 bases). CDR1 is MDHEN, CDR2 SYDVKM, per germline. There are 15 residues in the CDR3. V was cut by 2 bases and J by 4 bases, with 14 bases left in between. DNA of the CDR3: TGTGCCAGCAGTTTAGGTGACAGATCCGCCTATGGCTACACCTTC. Its protein product is CASSLGDRSAYGYTF.

The chain carries TRBV5-1 and TRBJ2-7, with D maybe TRBD2 (6 bases). Trimming cost V 2 bases and J 5 bases, with 14 bases left between them. CDR3 length: 14 amino acids. In germline, CDR1 is SGHRS, CDR2 YFSETQ. CDR3 residues: CASSLERVVNEQYF. The CDR3 coding sequence is TGCGCCAGCAGCTTAGAGCGGGTCGTAAACGAGCAGTACTTC.

The J gene is TRBJ1-2, the V gene TRBV10-3, with D possibly matching TRBD1 (6 bases). The CDR3 is made up of 15 amino acids. The V gene's germline CDR1 is ENHRY and CDR2 SYGVKD. The V end was cut by 3 bases, the J end by 8 bases, with 19 bases between. CDR3 protein: CAISDPPRAGEGYTF. Here the CDR3 DNA reads TGTGCCATCAGTGACCCTCCCCGGGCAGGGGAGGGCTACACCTTC.

The rearrangement uses TRBV5-1 and TRBJ2-5; D perhaps matches TRBD2 (6 bases). V lost 5 bases to trimming and J lost 5 bases, with 16 bases between them. The germline gives CDR1 SGHRS, CDR2 YFSETQ. This CDR3 has 14 amino acids. The CDR3 is CASSLFDREETQYF. In nucleotides, the CDR3 is TGCGCCAGCAGTCTTTTCGATCGGGAGGAGACCCAGTACTTC.

The rearrangement joins TRBV4-2 to TRBJ2-3; D gene ambiguous. Looked up from germline, CDR1 is LGHNA and CDR2 is YNFKEQ. The CDR3 covers 13 residues. V was shortened by 1 base and J by 2 bases, with 4 bases between the two germline ends. The CDR3 coding sequence is TGTGCCAGCAGCCAAGCCTACACAGATACGCAGTATTTT. It is translated as CASSQAYTDTQYF.